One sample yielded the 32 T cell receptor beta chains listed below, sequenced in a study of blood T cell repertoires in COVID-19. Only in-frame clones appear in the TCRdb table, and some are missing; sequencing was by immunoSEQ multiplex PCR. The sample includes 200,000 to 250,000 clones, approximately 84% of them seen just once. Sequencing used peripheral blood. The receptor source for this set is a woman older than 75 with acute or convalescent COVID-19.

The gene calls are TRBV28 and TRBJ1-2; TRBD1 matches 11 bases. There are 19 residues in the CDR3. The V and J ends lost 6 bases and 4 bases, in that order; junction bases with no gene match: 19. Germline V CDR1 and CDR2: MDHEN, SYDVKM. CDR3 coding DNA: TGTGCCAGCAGGATTCCCACCGGGACAGGGGGACCCTATCCCTATGGCTACACCTTC. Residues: CASRIPTGTGGPYPYGYTF.

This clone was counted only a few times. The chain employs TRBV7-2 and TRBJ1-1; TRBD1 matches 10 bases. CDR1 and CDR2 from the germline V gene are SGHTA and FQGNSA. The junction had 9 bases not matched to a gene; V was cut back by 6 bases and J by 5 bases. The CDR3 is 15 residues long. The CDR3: CASRAGTGVLTEAFF. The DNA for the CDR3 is TGTGCCAGCAGGGCCGGGACAGGGGTGTTAACTGAAGCTTTCTTT.

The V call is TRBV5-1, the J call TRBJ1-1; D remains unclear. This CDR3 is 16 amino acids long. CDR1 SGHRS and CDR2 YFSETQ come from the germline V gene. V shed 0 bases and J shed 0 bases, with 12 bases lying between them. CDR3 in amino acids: CASSLGAANMNTEAFF. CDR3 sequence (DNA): TGCGCCAGCAGCTTGGGGGCAGCCAACATGAACACTGAAGCTTTCTTT.

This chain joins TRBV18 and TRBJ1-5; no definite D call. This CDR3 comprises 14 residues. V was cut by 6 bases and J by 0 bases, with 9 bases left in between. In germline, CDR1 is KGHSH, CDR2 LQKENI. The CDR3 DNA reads TGTGCCAGCTCGGGCAGCTCTAGCAATCAGCCCCAGCATTTT. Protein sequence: CASSGSSSNQPQHF.

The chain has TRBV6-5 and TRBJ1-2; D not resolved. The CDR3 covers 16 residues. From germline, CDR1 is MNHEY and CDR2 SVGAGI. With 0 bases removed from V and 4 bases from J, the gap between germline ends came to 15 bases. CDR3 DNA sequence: TGTGCCAGCAGTTACTCTACTCGGGAAGGAGGCTATGGCTACACCTTC. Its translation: CASSYSTREGGYGYTF.

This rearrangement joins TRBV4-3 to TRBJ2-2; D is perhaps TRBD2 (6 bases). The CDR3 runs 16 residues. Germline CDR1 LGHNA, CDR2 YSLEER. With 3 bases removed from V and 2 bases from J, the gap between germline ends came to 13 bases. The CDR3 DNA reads TGCGCCAGCAGCCAGGCGGGACTTCCCAACACCGGGGAGCTGTTTTTT. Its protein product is CASSQAGLPNTGELFF.

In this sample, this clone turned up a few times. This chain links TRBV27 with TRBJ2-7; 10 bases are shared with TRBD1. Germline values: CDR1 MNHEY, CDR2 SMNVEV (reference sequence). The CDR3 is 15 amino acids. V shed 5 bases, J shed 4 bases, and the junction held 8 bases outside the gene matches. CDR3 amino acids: CASSPRQGAVYEQYF. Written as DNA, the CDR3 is TGTGCCAGCAGTCCCCGACAGGGGGCGGTTTACGAGCAGTACTTC.

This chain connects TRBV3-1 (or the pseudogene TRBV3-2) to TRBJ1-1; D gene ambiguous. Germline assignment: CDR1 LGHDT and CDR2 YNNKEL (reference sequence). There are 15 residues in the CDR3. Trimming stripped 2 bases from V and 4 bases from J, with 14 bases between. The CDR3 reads CASSQISGVPTEAFF. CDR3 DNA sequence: TGTGCCAGCAGCCAAATATCCGGGGTTCCCACTGAAGCTTTCTTT.

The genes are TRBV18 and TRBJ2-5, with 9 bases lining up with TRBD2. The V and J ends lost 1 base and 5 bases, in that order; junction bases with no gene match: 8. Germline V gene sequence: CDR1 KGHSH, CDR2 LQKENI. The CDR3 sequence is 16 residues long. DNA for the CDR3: TGTGCCAGCTCACCACTGACTAGCGGAGGGCGGGAGACCCAGTACTTC. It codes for CASSPLTSGGRETQYF.

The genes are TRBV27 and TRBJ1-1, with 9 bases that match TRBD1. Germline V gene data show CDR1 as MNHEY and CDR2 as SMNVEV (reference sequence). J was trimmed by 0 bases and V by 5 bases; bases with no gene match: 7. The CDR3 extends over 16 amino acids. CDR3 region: CASSPGTGRVNTEAFF. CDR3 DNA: TGTGCCAGCAGTCCAGGGACAGGGAGGGTGAACACTGAAGCTTTCTTT.

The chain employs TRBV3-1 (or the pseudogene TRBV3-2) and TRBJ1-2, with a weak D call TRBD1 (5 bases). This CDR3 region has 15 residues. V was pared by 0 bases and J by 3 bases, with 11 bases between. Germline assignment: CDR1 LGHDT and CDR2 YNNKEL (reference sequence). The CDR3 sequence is CASSQDNRRYYGYTF. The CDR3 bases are TGTGCCAGCAGCCAAGATAACAGGCGCTACTATGGCTACACCTTC.

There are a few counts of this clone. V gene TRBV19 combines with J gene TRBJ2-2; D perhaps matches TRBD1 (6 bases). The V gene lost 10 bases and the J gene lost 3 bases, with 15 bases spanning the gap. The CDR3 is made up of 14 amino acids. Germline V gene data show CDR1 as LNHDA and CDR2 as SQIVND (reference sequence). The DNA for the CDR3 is TGTGCCACCAGGGACACGGGATACACCGGGGAGCTGTTTTTT. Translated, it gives CATRDTGYTGELFF.

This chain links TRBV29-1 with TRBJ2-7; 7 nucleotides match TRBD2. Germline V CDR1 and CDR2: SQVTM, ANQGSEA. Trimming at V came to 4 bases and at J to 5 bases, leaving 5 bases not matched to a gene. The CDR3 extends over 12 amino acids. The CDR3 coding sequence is TGCAGCGTTGTTGCGGGAGTCCACGAGCAGTACTTC. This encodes CSVVAGVHEQYF.

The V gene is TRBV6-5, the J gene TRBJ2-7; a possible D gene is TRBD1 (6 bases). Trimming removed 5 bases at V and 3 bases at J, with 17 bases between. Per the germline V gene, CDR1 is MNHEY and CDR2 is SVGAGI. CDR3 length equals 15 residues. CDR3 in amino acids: CASSIHRDTYYEQYF. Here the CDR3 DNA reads TGTGCCAGCAGTATCCACCGGGACACTTACTACGAGCAGTACTTC.

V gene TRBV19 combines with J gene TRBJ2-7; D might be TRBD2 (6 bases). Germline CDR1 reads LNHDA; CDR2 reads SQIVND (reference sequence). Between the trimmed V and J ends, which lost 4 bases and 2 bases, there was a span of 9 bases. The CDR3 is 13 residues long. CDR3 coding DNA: TGTGCCAGTAGTACACAGCGGGCCTACGAGCAGTACTTC. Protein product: CASSTQRAYEQYF.

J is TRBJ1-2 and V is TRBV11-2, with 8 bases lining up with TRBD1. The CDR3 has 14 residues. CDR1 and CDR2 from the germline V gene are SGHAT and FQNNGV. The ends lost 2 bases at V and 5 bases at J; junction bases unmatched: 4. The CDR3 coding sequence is TGTGCCAGCAGCTTAACAGGGGGATTTTATGGCTACACCTTC. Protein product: CASSLTGGFYGYTF.

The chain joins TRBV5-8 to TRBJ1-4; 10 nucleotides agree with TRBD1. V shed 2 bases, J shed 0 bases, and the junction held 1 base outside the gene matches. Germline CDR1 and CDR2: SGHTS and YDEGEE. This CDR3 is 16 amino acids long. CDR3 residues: CASSFGQGATNEKLFF. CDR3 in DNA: TGTGCCAGCAGCTTCGGACAGGGGGCAACTAATGAAAAACTGTTTTTT.

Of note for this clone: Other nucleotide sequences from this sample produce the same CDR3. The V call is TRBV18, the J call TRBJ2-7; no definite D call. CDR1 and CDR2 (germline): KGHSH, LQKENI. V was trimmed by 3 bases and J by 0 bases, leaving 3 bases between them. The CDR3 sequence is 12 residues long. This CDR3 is CASSPSSYEQYF. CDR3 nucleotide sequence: TGTGCCAGCTCACCGAGCTCCTACGAGCAGTACTTC.

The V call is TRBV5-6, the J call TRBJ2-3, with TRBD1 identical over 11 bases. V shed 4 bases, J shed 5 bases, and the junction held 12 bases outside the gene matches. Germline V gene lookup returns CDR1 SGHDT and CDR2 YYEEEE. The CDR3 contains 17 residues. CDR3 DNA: TGTGCCAGCAGCCTATACCGGGACAGGGGGTATAAAGATACGCAGTATTTT. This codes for CASSLYRDRGYKDTQYF.

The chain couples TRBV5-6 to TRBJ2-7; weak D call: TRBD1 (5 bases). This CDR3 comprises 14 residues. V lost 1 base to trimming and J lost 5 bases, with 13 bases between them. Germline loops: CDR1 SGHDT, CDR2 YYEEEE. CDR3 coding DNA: TGTGCCAGCAGCTTGAAGGGTACAGGCAACGAGCAGTACTTC. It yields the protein CASSLKGTGNEQYF.

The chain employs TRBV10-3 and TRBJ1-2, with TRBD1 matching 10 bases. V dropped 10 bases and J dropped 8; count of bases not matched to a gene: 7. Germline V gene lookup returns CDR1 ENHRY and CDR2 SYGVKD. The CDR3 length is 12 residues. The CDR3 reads CATMGQGKGYTF. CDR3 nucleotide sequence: TGTGCCACCATGGGACAGGGGAAAGGCTACACCTTC.

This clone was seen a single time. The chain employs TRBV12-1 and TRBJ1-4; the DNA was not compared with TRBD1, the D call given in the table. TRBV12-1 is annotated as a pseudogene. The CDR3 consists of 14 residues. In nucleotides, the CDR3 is TGTGCCAGCAGCTACGGACAGGGGAGCGAAAAACTGTTTTTT. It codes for CASSYGQGSEKLFF.

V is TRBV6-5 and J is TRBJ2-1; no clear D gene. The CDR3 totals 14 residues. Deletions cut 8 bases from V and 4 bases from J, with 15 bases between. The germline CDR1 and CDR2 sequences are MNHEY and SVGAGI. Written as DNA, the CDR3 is TGTGCCAGCTTAGGAATGGTCGGGTACAATGAGCAGTTCTTC. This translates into CASLGMVGYNEQFF.

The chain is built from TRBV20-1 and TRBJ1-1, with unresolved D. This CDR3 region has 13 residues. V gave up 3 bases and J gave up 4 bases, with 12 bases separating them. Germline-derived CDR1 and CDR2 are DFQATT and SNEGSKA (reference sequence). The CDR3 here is CSASVRAGTEAFF. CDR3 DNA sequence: TGCAGTGCTAGTGTGAGGGCGGGCACTGAAGCTTTCTTT.

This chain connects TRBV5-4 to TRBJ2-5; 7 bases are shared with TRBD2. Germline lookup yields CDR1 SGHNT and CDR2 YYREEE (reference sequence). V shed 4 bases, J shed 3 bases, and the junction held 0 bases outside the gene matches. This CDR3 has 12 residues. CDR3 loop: CASSLAEETQYF. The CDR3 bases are TGTGCCAGCAGCCTAGCGGAAGAGACCCAGTACTTC.

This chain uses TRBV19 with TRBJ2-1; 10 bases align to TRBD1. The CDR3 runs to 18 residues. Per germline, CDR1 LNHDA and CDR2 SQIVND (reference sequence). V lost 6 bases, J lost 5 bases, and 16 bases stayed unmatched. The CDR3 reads CASSHPRDRGPTNNEQFF. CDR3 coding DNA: TGTGCCAGTAGCCACCCCCGGGACAGGGGACCTACTAACAATGAGCAGTTCTTC.

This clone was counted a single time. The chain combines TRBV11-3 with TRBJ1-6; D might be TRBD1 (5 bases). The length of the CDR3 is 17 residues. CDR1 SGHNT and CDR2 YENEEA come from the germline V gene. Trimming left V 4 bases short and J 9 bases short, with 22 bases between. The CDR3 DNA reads TGTGCCAGCAGCTCAGAGTTGGTAGGGGTGGAAATTTCACCCCTCCACTTT. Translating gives CASSSELVGVEISPLHF.

The CDR3 protein is CASSRDRGPYGYTF. For the CDR3, the DNA is TGTGCCAGCAGCCGGGACAGGGGCCCCTATGGCTACACCTTC. The chain is built from TRBV7-2 and TRBJ1-2; 10 nucleotides match TRBD1. CDR1 is SGHTA and CDR2 is FQGNSA in the germline V gene. J lost 4 bases, V lost 5 bases, and 4 bases had no gene match. The CDR3 covers 14 residues.

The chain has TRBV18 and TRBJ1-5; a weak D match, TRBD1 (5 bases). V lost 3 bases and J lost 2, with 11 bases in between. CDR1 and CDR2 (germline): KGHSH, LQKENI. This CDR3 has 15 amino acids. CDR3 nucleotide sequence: TGTGCCAGCTCACCGGGGGGATGGGGCAATCAGCCCCAGCATTTT. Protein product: CASSPGGWGNQPQHF. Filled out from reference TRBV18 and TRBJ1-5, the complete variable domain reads NAGVMQNPRHLVRRRGQEARLRCSPMKGHSHVYWYRQLPEEGLKFMVYLQKENIIDESGMPKERFSAEFPKEGPSILRIQQVVRGDSAAYFCASSPGGWGNQPQHFGDGTRLSIL.

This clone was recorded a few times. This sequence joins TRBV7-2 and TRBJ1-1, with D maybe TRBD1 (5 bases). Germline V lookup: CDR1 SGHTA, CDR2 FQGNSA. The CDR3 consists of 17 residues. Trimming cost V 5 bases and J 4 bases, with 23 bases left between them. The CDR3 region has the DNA TGTGCCAGCAGCCCCCCCGGGCGGATGAGTAGGGGCACTGAAGCTTTCTTT. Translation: CASSPPGRMSRGTEAFF.

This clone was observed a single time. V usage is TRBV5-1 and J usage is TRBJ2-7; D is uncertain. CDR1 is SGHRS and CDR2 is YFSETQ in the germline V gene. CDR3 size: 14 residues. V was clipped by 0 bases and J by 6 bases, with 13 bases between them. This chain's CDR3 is CASSLEPLRGEQYF. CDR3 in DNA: TGCGCCAGCAGCTTGGAGCCGCTAAGAGGCGAGCAGTACTTC.

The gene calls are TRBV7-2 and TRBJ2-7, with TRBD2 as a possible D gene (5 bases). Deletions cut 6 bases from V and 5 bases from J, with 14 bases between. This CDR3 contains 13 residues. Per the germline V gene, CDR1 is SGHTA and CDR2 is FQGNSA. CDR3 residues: CASSDPLANEQYF. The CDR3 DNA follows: TGTGCCAGCAGTGACCCCCTAGCCAACGAGCAGTACTTC.